This T cell receptor (beta chain) was identified during a study of cytomegalovirus exposure and HLA in healthy donors. The study, taken as a whole, reports: The availability of immune exposure information extended only to CMV serostatus. A later analysis showed HLA-associated TCR beta chains outstripping equally common others in clonal expansion.

Concerning this clone: Antigen: not known.

The primer mix had 60 Vbeta and 13 Jbeta primers. The table came from immunoSEQ multiplex PCR; TCRdb's copy has only in-frame clones and leaves some out. Here the sample spans 90,000 to 100,000 clones, approximately 79% being singletons. This receptor was identified in a male donor in good health and CMV-seronegative. The sample was PBMCs.

The CDR3 sequence is CASGQEDYGYTF. CDR3 DNA: TGTGCGTCGGGACAGGAGGACTATGGCTACACCTTC. The rearrangement uses TRBV6-6 and TRBJ1-2, with 8 nucleotides matching TRBD1. Germline CDR1 is MNHNY and CDR2 is SVGAGI (reference sequence). The length of the CDR3 is 12 residues.